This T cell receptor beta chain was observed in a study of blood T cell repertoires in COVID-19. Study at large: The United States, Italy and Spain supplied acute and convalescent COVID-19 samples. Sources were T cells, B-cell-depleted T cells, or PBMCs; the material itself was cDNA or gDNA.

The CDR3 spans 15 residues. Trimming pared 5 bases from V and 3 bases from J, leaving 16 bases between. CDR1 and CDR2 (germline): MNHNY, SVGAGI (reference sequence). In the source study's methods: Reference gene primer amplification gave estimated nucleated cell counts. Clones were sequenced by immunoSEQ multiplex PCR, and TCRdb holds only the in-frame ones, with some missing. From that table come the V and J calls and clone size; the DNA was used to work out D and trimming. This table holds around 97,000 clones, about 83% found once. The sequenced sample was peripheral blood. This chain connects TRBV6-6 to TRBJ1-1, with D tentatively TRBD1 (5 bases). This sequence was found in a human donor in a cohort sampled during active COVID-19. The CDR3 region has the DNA TGTGCCAGCAGTCCACGGTCGGGGGAATACACTGAAGCTTTCTTT. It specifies CASSPRSGEYTEAFF.